These T cell receptor beta chains were read from a single sample in a study of molecular identifiers for immune sequencing clone quantification. MiXCR, run by TCRdb on the PCR reads, gives a single entry per CDR3 protein. The sample holds 8,500 to 11,000 distinct CDR3 sequences; 15% to 20% are singletons and the top ten take around 1.5%. The sequenced material came from naive CD8+ T cells from blood, with Jurkat cell RNA spiked in. These TCRs come from a human donor in good health. Some libraries in this study had Jurkat cell RNA spiked in. Both conserved end residues are part of each CDR3.

>TRBV7-6|TRBJ2-2
CASSLVRGDPINTGELFF
>TRBV19|TRBJ2-7
CASSIAANTGGTYEQYF
>TRBV4-3|TRBJ1-3
CASSQDRQGLSGNTIYF
>TRBV6-5|TRBJ2-5
CASRPGTSGLLQETQYF
>TRBV27|TRBJ2-3
CASSSRTSGTDTQYF
>TRBV7-8|TRBJ1-5
CASTPETGLGSNQPQHF
>TRBV11-2|TRBJ2-1
CASLPPEGIYNEQFF
>TRBV11-2|TRBJ2-1
CASSSLDSLTSEQFF
>TRBV19|TRBJ2-7
CASSTSPAGSYEQYF
>TRBV7-9|TRBJ2-3
CASSLVGIALTSTSTDTQYF
>TRBV3-1|TRBJ2-5
CASSQGETQYF
>TRBV12-5|TRBJ1-1
CASAQYRVNTEAFF
>TRBV7-2|TRBJ2-7
CASSNRDNHYEQYF
>TRBV7-8|TRBJ1-5
CASTPVTGLGSNQPQHF
>TRBV7-2|TRBJ2-1
CASSLVGTSGYNEQFF
>TRBV27|TRBJ2-2
CASGGLASTGELFF
>TRBV7-8|TRBJ1-1
CASSLRGTEEAFF
>TRBV3-1|TRBJ2-1
CASSGGPSWDAEQFF
>TRBV6-2/TRBV6-3|TRBJ2-3
CASSPWVLRTDTQYF
>TRBV13|TRBJ1-2
CASSPRDRGGSGYTF
>TRBV13|TRBJ2-7
CASSLVPGGLASYEQYF
>TRBV20-1|TRBJ2-7
CSARGSGMGYEQYF
>TRBV11-2|TRBJ2-3
CASSPPHFGPTPERSTDTQYF
>TRBV6-1|TRBJ1-4
CASSEGAGTGYEKLFF
>TRBV27|TRBJ1-1
CASSLFPGREAFF
>TRBV2|TRBJ2-7
CASTEGGLSYEQYF
>TRBV5-5|TRBJ2-7
CASSFPDEELNYEQYF
>TRBV7-9|TRBJ2-3
CASSSTDTQYF
>TRBV7-9|TRBJ2-5
CASSWPQGWGDQETQYF
>TRBV27|TRBJ2-1
CASSWGQGVGNEQFF
>TRBV2|TRBJ2-3
CASSATGGTDTQYF
>TRBV27|TRBJ1-1
CASSLGAGTVHGEAFF
>TRBV20-1|TRBJ2-7
CSAISRGTYEQYF
>TRBV2|TRBJ2-1
CARGDAESYNEQFF
>TRBV27|TRBJ1-5
CASSLGSNQPQHF
>TRBV24-1|TRBJ1-5
CATSDSDGDQPQHF
>TRBV15|TRBJ2-5
CATSRDGNTGTRPTQYF
>TRBV19|TRBJ2-5
CAHSRGAIIGQETQYF
>TRBV27|TRBJ1-2
CASSLNGNYGYTF
>TRBV4-1|TRBJ2-3
CASSQDFGQAMGTQYF
>TRBV28|TRBJ2-7
CASSPPSAAGEILGAGEQYF
>TRBV7-9|TRBJ2-3
CASPSRGEVTDTQYF